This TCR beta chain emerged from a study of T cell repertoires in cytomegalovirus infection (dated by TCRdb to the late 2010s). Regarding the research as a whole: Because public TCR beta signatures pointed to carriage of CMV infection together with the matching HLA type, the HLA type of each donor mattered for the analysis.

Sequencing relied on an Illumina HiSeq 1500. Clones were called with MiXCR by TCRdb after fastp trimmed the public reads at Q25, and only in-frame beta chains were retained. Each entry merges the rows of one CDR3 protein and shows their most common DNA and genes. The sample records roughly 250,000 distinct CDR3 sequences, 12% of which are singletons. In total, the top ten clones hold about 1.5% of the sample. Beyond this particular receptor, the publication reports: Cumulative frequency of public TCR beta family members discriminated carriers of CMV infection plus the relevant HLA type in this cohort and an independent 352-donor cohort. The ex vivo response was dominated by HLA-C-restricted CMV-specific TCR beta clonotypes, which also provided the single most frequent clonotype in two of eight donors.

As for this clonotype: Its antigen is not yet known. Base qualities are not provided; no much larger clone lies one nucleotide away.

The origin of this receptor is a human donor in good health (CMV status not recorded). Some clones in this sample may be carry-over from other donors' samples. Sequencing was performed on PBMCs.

The CDR3 sequence is CASSPTTGFAFF. The DNA reads TGTGCCAGCTCACCAACGACAGGGTTCGCTTTCTTT. The V and J genes are TRBV18 and TRBJ1-1, and 7 junctional nucleotides match TRBD1. The germline V gene gives CDR1 as KGHSH and CDR2 as LQKENI. Relative to germline, V is missing 2 bases and J is missing 11 bases, with 5 bases of the junction outside any gene match. Spanning cysteine to phenylalanine, the CDR3 consists of 12 amino acids. Kept here is only the CDR3 DNA, which spans 36 bases and is read in frame from base 1.